The clone carrying this T cell receptor (beta chain) came up once. Its matching antigen is unknown. The sample belongs to a study of cytomegalovirus exposure and HLA in healthy donors. Looking at the study overall: The early release's HLA-typed donors yielded approximately 81 million unique TCRs. Study-level results: Reportedly, fewer N-insertions than the roughly 700-donor mean appeared in an Asian-associated ancestry cluster in a later analysis. Available immune exposure information was restricted to CMV serostatus only.

Primers included in the PCR were 60 Vbeta and 13 Jbeta primers. Sequenced by immunoSEQ multiplex PCR; TCRdb stores in-frame clones only, minus some. The sample carries approximately 68,000 clones, about three quarters recorded once. The CDR3 contains 13 residues. Germline assignment: CDR1 SGHRS and CDR2 YFSETQ. J was trimmed by 8 bases and V by 7 bases; bases with no gene match: 11. This chain uses TRBV5-1 with TRBJ1-1; 7 bases fit TRBD1. The sequenced material came from PBMCs. The TCR comes from a woman aged 25-40 years in good health and CMV-seropositive. The CDR3 DNA reads TGCGCCAGCTCTCGGTCTTGGGACAGCGAAGCTTTCTTT. Protein product: CASSRSWDSEAFF.